A single sample gave rise to the 9 T cell receptor beta chains below, sequenced in a study of cytomegalovirus exposure and HLA in healthy donors. Only in-frame clones appear in the TCRdb table, and some are missing; sequencing was by immunoSEQ multiplex PCR. This repertoire shows hundreds of thousands of clones, about nine tenths found once; its top ten account for roughly 0.82%. Sequenced input: PBMCs. These receptors originate from a woman aged 18-29 years in good health and CMV-seronegative.

The CDR3 DNA follows: TGTGCCTGGACGGGGACGGGGGGTGAGCAGTTCTTC. Amino acid sequence: CAWTGTGGEQFF. This chain joins TRBV30 and TRBJ2-1; TRBD2 aligns across 7 bases. This CDR3 is 12 amino acids long. Germline loops: CDR1 GTSNPN, CDR2 SVGIG (reference sequence). The ends lost 4 bases at V and 9 bases at J; junction bases unmatched: 6. Together with reference TRBV30 and TRBJ2-1, the CDR3 gives the full variable domain: SQTIHQWPATLVQPVGSPLSLECTVEGTSNPNLYWYRQAAGRGLQLLFYSVGIGQISSEVPQNLSASRPQDRQFILSSKKLLLSDSGFYLCAWTGTGGEQFFGPGTRLTVL.

The chain couples TRBV28 to TRBJ2-1; D gene unclear. Trimming removed 6 bases from V and 15 bases from J, with 18 bases in between. The germline CDR1 and CDR2 sequences are MDHEN and SYDVKM. This CDR3 region has 12 residues. CDR3 sequence: CASSSSRLTWFF. CDR3 nucleotides: TGTGCCAGCAGCTCGAGCCGACTGACTTGGTTCTTC.

The chain links TRBV7-3 to TRBJ2-7, with D perhaps TRBD2 (6 bases). CDR1 and CDR2 (germline): SGHTA, FQGTGA. The CDR3 loop spans 13 amino acids. Trimming removed 1 base from V and 7 bases from J, with 11 bases in between. This CDR3 reads CASSLIGGGEQYF. As DNA, the CDR3 is TGTGCCAGCAGCTTAATCGGGGGAGGTGAGCAGTACTTC.

The chain uses TRBV5-1 and TRBJ2-4; 10 bases align to TRBD1. The ends lost 5 bases at V and 2 bases at J; junction bases unmatched: 4. Germline CDR1 SGHRS, CDR2 YFSETQ. This CDR3 is built from 15 residues. CDR3 sequence (DNA): TGCGCCAGCAGTTGGGACAGGGGCTCCAAAAACATTCAGTACTTC. Translated, it gives CASSWDRGSKNIQYF.

V and J are TRBV18 and TRBJ2-7; D is unclear. The CDR3 is 11 amino acids. CDR1 is KGHSH, CDR2 LQKENI, per germline. Trimming stripped 5 bases from V and 5 bases from J, with 7 bases between. CDR3 in amino acids: CASSRQDEQYF. The CDR3 DNA sequence: TGTGCCAGCTCAAGACAAGACGAGCAGTACTTC.

The DNA for the CDR3 is TGTGCCAGCAGCGGGGGACAGGGTTACGAGCAGTACTTC. It translates to CASSGGQGYEQYF. The chain uses TRBV9 and TRBJ2-7; 9 nucleotides align to TRBD1. Per the germline V gene, CDR1 is SGDLS and CDR2 is YYNGEE. V lost 3 bases, J lost 4 bases, and 2 bases stayed unmatched. This CDR3 is built from 13 residues.

The J gene is TRBJ2-2, the V gene TRBV7-9; 10 nucleotides agree with TRBD1. The CDR3 covers 15 residues. Looked up from germline, CDR1 is SEHNR and CDR2 is FQNEAQ (reference sequence). V was pared by 5 bases and J by 3 bases, with 3 bases of the junction left unmatched. CDR3 nucleotides: TGTGCCAGCAGCGTCGGGACAGGGGACACCGGGGAGCTGTTTTTT. It translates to CASSVGTGDTGELFF. Variable domain in full (rest from reference TRBV7-9 and TRBJ2-2): DTGVSQNPRHKITKRGQNVTFRCDPISEHNRLYWYRQTLGQGPEFLTYFQNEAQLEKSRLLSDRFSAERPKGSFSTLEIQRTEQGDSAMYLCASSVGTGDTGELFFGEGSRLTVL.

This chain connects TRBV5-4 to TRBJ2-1, with 9 bases aligning to TRBD2. The CDR3 spans 15 residues. Germline CDR1 reads SGHNT; CDR2 reads YYREEE (reference sequence). Losses at the gene ends were 0 bases for V and 5 bases for J; bases not matched to a gene: 3. CDR3 sequence reads: CASSLDSGSNNEQFF. For the CDR3, the DNA is TGTGCCAGCAGCTTGGATAGCGGGAGTAACAATGAGCAGTTCTTC.

J is TRBJ2-7 and V is TRBV4-1, with 10 bases identical to TRBD1. This CDR3 is built from 15 residues. V lost 3 bases and J lost 4; bases outside the gene matches: 6. Germline assignment: CDR1 MGHRA and CDR2 YSYEKL. The CDR3: CASSQVPGQGYEQYF. The CDR3 DNA reads as TGCGCCAGCAGCCAGGTACCGGGACAGGGGTACGAGCAGTACTTC.